The present TCR beta chain was sequenced within a study of radiotherapy plus CTLA-4 blockade in lung cancer. This clone came up once. The CDR3 spans 15 residues. CDR1 is MNHEY and CDR2 is SMNVEV in the germline V gene (reference sequence). Germline trimming cut 5 bases from V and 3 bases from J; bases unmatched to any gene: 5. The method was immunoSEQ multiplex PCR; TCRdb's version includes in-frame clones alone and lacks a portion of them. The data hold some 92,000 clones, with approximately 78% observed a single time. The sequences come from peripheral blood, collected from a patient treated with radiotherapy plus ipilimumab. The chain carries TRBV27 and TRBJ1-1, with 11 bases aligning to TRBD1. This sequence was found in a human donor with non-small cell lung cancer who had a partial response to radiotherapy plus ipilimumab. CDR3 loop: CASSMGQGVDTEAFF. The DNA of the CDR3 is TGTGCCAGCAGTATGGGACAGGGGGTGGACACTGAAGCTTTCTTT.